Presented here are 16 T cell receptor beta chains from one specimen sequenced in a study of T cell repertoires in cytomegalovirus infection. These receptors' antigens are unknown. TCRdb used MiXCR to reprocess the reads, holding one entry per CDR3 protein. The profile shows about 130,000 distinct CDR3 sequences, 20% to 30% of them singletons. Sequencing used PBMCs, sequenced either directly or after in vitro stimulation (not recorded which). Receptors were obtained from a human donor in good health (CMV status not recorded). Some clones in this sample may be carry-over from other donors' samples.

This clonotype was seen more than once but under ten times. The rearrangement uses TRBV7-3 and TRBJ2-1, with unresolved D. Trimming took off 5 bases at V and 10 bases at J, with 21 bases between the two ends. This CDR3 spans 15 amino acids. CDR1 is SGHTA and CDR2 is FQGTGA in the germline V gene. In nucleotides, the CDR3 is TGTGCCAGCAGCCCCATGCACGTCATCGCAGTCGAGCAGTTCTTC. Translated, it gives CASSPMHVIAVEQFF.

This clonotype was seen repeatedly, ten times or more. This chain joins TRBV7-2 and TRBJ2-1; TRBD2 matches at 11 bases. The CDR3 is 17 amino acids. J gave up 8 bases and V 2 bases, and 11 bases lay outside the gene matches. Per the germline V gene, CDR1 is SGHTA and CDR2 is FQGNSA. CDR3 coding DNA: TGTGCCAGCAGCTTAACTAGCGGGAGCGGGGGGGCCCATGAGCAGTTCTTC. Its translation is CASSLTSGSGGAHEQFF.

This clonotype was observed many times. The genes are TRBV7-2 and TRBJ2-1; 12 bases fit TRBD2. Looked up from germline, CDR1 is SGHTA and CDR2 is FQGNSA. CDR3 size: 18 residues. V shed 2 bases and J 8 bases; nucleotides not matched to a gene: 13. The CDR3 nucleotides are TGTGCCAGCAGCTTAAGTAAGGCTAGCGGGAGGGTACGGGATGAGCAGTTCTTC. It yields the protein CASSLSKASGRVRDEQFF.

This clonotype was detected ten times or more. The rearrangement joins TRBV19 to TRBJ2-2, with 7 nucleotides matching TRBD2. Germline trimming cut 2 bases from V and 5 bases from J; bases unmatched to any gene: 8. CDR1 and CDR2 (germline): LNHDA, SQIVND (reference sequence). The CDR3 runs 16 residues. The CDR3, as DNA: TGTGCCAGTAGTATAAAGGGCGGGAGCGGTACCGGGGAGCTGTTTTTT. This gives the protein CASSIKGGSGTGELFF.

This clonotype has only a few counts. The chain couples TRBV29-1 to TRBJ1-2; D remains ambiguous. The CDR3 spans 11 residues. V dropped 4 bases and J dropped 3 bases, with 6 bases sitting between them. CDR1 and CDR2 (germline): SQVTM, ANQGSEA. CDR3 loop: CSVATDYGYTF. CDR3 coding DNA: TGCAGCGTTGCTACAGACTATGGCTACACCTTC.

This clonotype was observed once. The chain employs TRBV7-8 and TRBJ1-6; D gene uncertain. Trimming cost V 2 bases and J 0 bases, with 11 bases left between them. Looked up from germline, CDR1 is SGHVS and CDR2 is FQNEAQ. The CDR3 extends over 17 amino acids. CDR3 nucleotide sequence: TGTGCCAGCAGCTTATTGACTCGGAGCTCCTATAATTCACCCCTCCACTTT. It translates to CASSLLTRSSYNSPLHF.

This clonotype has ten or more counts. The V and J genes are TRBV7-2 and TRBJ2-5; D might be TRBD1 or TRBD2, each matching 5 bases. The CDR3 contains 17 residues. Germline CDR1 reads SGHTA; CDR2 reads FQGNSA. Trimming stripped 1 base from V and 2 bases from J, with 17 bases between. The DNA of the CDR3 is TGTGCCAGCAGCTTAGGTCGGGACGCGTCCTGGCAAGAGACCCAGTACTTC. This codes for CASSLGRDASWQETQYF.

In this sample, this clonotype turned up a few times. V and J are TRBV15 and TRBJ2-5; 8 bases align to TRBD2. Germline V CDR1 and CDR2: LNHNV, YYDKDF (reference sequence). The V and J ends lost 0 bases and 5 bases, in that order; junction bases with no gene match: 8. There are 16 residues in the CDR3. The CDR3 nucleotides are TGTGCCACCAGCAGAGACTCCCGGACTAGCTGGGAGACCCAGTACTTC. Protein product: CATSRDSRTSWETQYF.

A few counts support this clonotype. This rearrangement joins TRBV7-9 to TRBJ2-6; D may match TRBD1 or TRBD2 (6 bases each). The V gene's germline CDR1 is SEHNR and CDR2 FQNEAQ (reference sequence). This CDR3 comprises 17 residues. With 5 bases removed from V and 0 bases from J, the gap between germline ends came to 14 bases. CDR3 sequence: CASSLTRQASGANVLTF. The CDR3 nucleotides are TGTGCCAGCAGCCTGACTAGACAGGCCTCTGGGGCCAACGTCCTGACTTTC.

The CDR3 is CASSIGTSGRSPYNEQFF. The CDR3 DNA reads TGTGCCAGCAGCATCGGGACTAGCGGGAGGTCGCCCTACAATGAGCAGTTCTTC. V is TRBV6-1 and J is TRBJ2-1; 15 bases align to TRBD2. The CDR3 is 18 amino acids. V was pared by 6 bases and J by 2 bases, with 8 bases of the junction left unmatched. CDR1 and CDR2 from the germline V gene are MNHNS and SASEGT.

This clonotype has a handful of counts. V and J are TRBV5-1 and TRBJ2-1; tentative D call: TRBD2 (5 bases). Germline-derived CDR1 and CDR2 are SGHRS and YFSETQ. The V end lost 4 bases, the J end lost 5 bases, and 16 bases lay between the germline ends. The CDR3 runs to 15 residues. CDR3: CASSPYGEGNNEQFF. In DNA form, the CDR3 reads TGCGCCAGCAGCCCATATGGAGAGGGTAACAATGAGCAGTTCTTC.

DNA of the CDR3: TGCAGTGCTACCCCAGTAGGGACAGGGGGCGTAAAGACCCAGTACTTC. This sequence encodes CSATPVGTGGVKTQYF. V is TRBV20-1 and J is TRBJ2-5; 12 positions agree with TRBD1. V lost 4 bases, J lost 6 bases, and 12 bases stayed unmatched. The CDR3 contains 16 residues. Germline values: CDR1 DFQATT, CDR2 SNEGSKA (reference sequence).

The chain employs TRBV12-5 and TRBJ2-3; 14 bases are a match to TRBD2. In germline, CDR1 is LGHNT, CDR2 FRNRAP. V gave up 0 bases and J gave up 8 bases; unmatched junction bases: 7. There are 17 residues in the CDR3. The CDR3, as DNA: TGTGCTAGTGGTTTGGTACGGGGACTAGCGGGAGAAGGTACGCAGTATTTT. As protein: CASGLVRGLAGEGTQYF.

This clonotype was counted between two and nine times. The chain couples TRBV28 to TRBJ1-2, with D uncertain. Trimming took 7 bases from V and 6 from J, leaving 15 bases between them. This CDR3 has 13 amino acids. CDR1 and CDR2 (germline): MDHEN, SYDVKM. Here the CDR3 DNA reads TGTGCCAGCACCCCGAGAGGTCTCAATGGCTACACCTTC. Its protein product is CASTPRGLNGYTF.

This clonotype was found a few times. This chain connects TRBV7-2 to TRBJ2-7, with a possible D match to TRBD1 (6 bases). The CDR3 runs 14 residues. Trimming pared 1 base from V and 1 base from J, leaving 8 bases between. CDR1 SGHTA and CDR2 FQGNSA come from the germline V gene. DNA for the CDR3: TGTGCCAGCAGCTTAGACAGGGTATCCTACGAGCAGTACGTC. It specifies CASSLDRVSYEQYV.

V usage is TRBV2 and J usage is TRBJ1-5, with D uncertain. Germline V gene data show CDR1 as SNHLY and CDR2 as FYNNEI. Trimming left V 4 bases short and J 6 bases short, with 7 bases between. The CDR3 is 12 amino acids. The CDR3 here is CASSGGVQPQHF. Written as DNA, the CDR3 is TGTGCCAGCAGTGGTGGGGTTCAGCCCCAGCATTTT.